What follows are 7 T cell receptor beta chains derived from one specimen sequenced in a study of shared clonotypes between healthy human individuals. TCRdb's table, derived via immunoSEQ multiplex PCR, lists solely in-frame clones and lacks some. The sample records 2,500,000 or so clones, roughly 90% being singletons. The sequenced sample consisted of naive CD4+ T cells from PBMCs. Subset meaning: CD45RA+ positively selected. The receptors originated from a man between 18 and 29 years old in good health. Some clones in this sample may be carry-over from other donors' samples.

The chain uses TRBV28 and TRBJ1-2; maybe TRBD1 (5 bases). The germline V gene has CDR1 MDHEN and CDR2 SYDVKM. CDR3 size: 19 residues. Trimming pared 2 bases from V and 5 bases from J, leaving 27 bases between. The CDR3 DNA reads TGTGCCAGCAGTTTAGGAGACCGGGGCCGAAAACCGGCGGCATATGGCTACACCTTC. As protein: CASSLGDRGRKPAAYGYTF.

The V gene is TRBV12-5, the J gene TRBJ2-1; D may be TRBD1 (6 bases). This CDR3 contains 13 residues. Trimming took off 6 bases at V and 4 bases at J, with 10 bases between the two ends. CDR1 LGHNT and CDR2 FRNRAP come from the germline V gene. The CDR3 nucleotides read TGTGCTAGTGGACGAGGACAGTACAATGAGCAGTTCTTC. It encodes CASGRGQYNEQFF.

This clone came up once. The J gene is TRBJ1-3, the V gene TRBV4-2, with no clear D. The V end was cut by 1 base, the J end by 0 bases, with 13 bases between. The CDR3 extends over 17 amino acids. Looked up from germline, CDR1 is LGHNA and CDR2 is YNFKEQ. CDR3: CASSQGGSYFSGNTIYF. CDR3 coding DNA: TGTGCCAGCAGCCAAGGCGGATCCTACTTCTCTGGAAACACCATATATTTT.

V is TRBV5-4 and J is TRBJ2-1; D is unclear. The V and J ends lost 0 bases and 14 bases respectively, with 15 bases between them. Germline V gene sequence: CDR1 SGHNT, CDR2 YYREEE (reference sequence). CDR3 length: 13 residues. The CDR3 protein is CASSLGGTGVEFF. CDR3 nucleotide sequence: TGTGCCAGCAGCTTGGGTGGCACTGGGGTGGAGTTCTTC.

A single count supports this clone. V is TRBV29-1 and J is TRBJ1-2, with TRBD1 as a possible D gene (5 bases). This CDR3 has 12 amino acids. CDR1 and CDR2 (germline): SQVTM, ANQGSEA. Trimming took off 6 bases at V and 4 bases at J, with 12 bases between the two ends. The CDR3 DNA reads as TGCAGCGTCGGGATAGGGACCTATGGCTACACCTTC. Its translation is CSVGIGTYGYTF.

CDR3 protein: CAWSEGTGTGQYF. The CDR3 DNA reads TGTGCCTGGAGTGAAGGGACAGGGACGGGGCAGTACTTC. The chain carries TRBV30 and TRBJ2-7; the match to TRBD1 covers 9 bases. In germline, CDR1 is GTSNPN, CDR2 SVGIG (reference sequence). V shed 1 base, J shed 9 bases, and the junction held 7 bases outside the gene matches. CDR3 length: 13 amino acids.

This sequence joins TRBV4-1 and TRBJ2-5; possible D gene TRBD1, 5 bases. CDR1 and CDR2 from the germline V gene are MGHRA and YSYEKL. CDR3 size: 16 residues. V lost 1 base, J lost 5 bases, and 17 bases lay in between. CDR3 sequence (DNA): TGCGCCAGCAGCCAAGCCACTGATGGGGCGGATGAGACCCAGTACTTC. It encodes CASSQATDGADETQYF.